The clone carrying this TCR beta chain was seen a handful of times. Antigen unknown. The data stem from a study of identical twins. Study outcomes and limitations: There were fewer insertions in abundant cord blood beta clonotypes, but memory repertoires showed no such pattern. Among monozygotic twins, out-of-frame TCR alpha sharing exceeded what models predicted. Compared with unrelated sharing, twin-shared out-of-frame alpha sequences had more low-probability sequences. A partial confounding effect on zero-insertion analyses could come from invariant MAIT and iNKT cells.

Trimming removed 2 bases from V and 5 bases from J, with 10 bases in between. Germline loops: CDR1 SGHRS, CDR2 YFSETQ. The CDR3 runs 13 residues. MiXCR was run by TCRdb on the 5' RACE reads, yielding one entry per CDR3 protein. The sample records around 1.7 million distinct CDR3 sequences, around a third being singletons. The chain is built from TRBV5-1 and TRBJ2-5; D uncertain. This TCR was recovered from a newborn girl in good health. Sequences were obtained from cord blood. DNA for the CDR3: TGCGCCAGCAGCTTTTATGGTGGGGAGACCCAGTACTTC. It specifies CASSFYGGETQYF.